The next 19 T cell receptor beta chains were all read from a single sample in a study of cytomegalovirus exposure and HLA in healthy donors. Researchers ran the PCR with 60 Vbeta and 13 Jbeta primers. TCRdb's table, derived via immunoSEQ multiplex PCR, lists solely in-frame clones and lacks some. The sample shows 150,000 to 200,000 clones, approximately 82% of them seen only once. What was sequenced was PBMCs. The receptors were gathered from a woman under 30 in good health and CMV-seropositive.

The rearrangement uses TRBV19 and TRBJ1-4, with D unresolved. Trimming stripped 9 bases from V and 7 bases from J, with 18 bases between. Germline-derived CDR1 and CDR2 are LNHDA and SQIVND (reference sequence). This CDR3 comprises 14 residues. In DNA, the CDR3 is TGTGCCAGCGTGAACGGGCCGGCGGGTGAAAAACTGTTTTTT. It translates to CASVNGPAGEKLFF.

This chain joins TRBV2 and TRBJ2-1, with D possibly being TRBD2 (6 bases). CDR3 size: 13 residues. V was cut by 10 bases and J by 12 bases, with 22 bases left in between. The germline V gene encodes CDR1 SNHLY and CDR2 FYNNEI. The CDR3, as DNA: TGTGCCACCGCTAGCGCACAAGACTCACCGCAGTTCTTC. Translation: CATASAQDSPQFF.

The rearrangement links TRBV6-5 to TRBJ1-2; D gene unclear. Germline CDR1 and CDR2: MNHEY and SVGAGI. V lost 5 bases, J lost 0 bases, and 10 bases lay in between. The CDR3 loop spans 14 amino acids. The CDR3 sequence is CASSIAGTNYGYTF. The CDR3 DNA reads TGTGCCAGCAGTATAGCCGGTACTAACTATGGCTACACCTTC.

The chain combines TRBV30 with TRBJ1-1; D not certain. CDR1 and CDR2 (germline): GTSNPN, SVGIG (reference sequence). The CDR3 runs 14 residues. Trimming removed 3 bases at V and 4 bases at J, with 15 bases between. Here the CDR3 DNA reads TGTGCCTGGAGGGATGAAAGGTCGGGCACTGAAGCTTTCTTT. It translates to CAWRDERSGTEAFF.

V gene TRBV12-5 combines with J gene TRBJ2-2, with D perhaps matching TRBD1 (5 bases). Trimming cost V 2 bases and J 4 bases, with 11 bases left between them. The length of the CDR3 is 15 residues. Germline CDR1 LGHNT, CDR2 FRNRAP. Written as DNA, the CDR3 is TGTGCTAGTGGTTTGATGGTTGGGGCCACCGGGGAGCTGTTTTTT. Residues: CASGLMVGATGELFF.

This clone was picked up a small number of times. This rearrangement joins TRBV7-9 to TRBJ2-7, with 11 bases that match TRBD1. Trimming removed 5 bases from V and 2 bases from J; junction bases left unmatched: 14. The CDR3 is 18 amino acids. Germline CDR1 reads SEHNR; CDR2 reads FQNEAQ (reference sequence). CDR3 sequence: CASSPPAGRTGGAYEQYF. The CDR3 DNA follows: TGTGCCAGCAGCCCCCCCGCGGGTCGGACAGGGGGCGCCTACGAGCAGTACTTC.

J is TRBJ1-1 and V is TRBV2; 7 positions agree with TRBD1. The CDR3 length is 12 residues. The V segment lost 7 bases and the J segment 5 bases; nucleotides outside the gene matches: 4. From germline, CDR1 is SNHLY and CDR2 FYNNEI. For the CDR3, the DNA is TGTGCCAGCAACGCAGGGGGGACTGAAGCTTTCTTT. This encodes CASNAGGTEAFF.

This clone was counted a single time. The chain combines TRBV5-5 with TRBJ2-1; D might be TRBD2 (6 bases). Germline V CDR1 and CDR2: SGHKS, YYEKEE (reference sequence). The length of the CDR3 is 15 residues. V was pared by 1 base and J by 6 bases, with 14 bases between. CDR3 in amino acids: CASSLSWTTLNEQFF. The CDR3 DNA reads TGTGCCAGCAGCTTGAGCTGGACTACACTCAATGAGCAGTTCTTC.

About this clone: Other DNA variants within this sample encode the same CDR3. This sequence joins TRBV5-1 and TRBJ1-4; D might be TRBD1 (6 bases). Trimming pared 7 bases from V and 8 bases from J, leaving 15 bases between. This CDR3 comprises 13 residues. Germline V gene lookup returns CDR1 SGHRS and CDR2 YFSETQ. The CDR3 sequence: CASSGGYGEKLFF. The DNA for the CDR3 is TGCGCCAGCTCGGGGGGCTACGGGGAAAAACTGTTTTTT. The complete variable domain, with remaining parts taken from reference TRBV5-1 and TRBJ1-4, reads KAGVTQTPRYLIKTRGQQVTLSCSPISGHRSVSWYQQTPGQGLQFLFEYFSETQRNKGNFPGRFSGRQFSNSRSEMNVSTLELGDSALYLCASSGGYGEKLFFGSGTQLSVL.

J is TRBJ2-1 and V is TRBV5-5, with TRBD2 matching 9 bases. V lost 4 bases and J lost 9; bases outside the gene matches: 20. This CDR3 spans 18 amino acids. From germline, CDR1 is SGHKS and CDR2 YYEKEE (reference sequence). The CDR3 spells CASSLRPAGGPNSGEQFF. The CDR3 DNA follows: TGTGCCAGCAGCCTGAGGCCTGCGGGGGGGCCAAACTCAGGTGAGCAGTTCTTC.

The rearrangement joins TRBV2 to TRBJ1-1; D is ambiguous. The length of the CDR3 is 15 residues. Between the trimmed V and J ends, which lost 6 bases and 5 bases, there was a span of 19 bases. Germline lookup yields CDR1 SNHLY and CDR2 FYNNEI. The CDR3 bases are TGTGCCAGCAGGATGGAGTCGGGCGGCGGGACTGAAGCTTTCTTT. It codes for CASRMESGGGTEAFF.

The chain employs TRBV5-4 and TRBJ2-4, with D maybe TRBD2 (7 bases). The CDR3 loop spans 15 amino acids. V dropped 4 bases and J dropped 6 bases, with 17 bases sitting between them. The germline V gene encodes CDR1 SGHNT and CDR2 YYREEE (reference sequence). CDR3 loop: CASSPRGGQRNIQYF. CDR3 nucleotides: TGTGCCAGCAGCCCGAGGGGGGGGCAAAGAAACATTCAGTACTTC.

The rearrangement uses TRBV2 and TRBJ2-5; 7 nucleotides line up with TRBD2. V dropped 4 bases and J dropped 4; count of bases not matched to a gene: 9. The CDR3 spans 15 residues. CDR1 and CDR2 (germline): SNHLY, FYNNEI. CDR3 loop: CASSALGLVRETQYF. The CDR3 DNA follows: TGTGCCAGCAGTGCCTTAGGACTAGTTCGAGAGACCCAGTACTTC.

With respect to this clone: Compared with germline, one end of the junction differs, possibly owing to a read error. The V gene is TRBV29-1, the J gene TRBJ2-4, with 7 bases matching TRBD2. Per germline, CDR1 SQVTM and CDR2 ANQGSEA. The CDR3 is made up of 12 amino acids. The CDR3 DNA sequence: TGCAGCGTTGGGGAGGGCAAAAACAGTCAGTACTTC. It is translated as CSVGEGKNSQYF.

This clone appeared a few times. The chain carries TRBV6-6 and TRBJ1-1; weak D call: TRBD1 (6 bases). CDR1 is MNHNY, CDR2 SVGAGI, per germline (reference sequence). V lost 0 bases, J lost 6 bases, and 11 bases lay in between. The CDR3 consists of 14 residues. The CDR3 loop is CASSYSQGSPEAFF. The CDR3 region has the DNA TGTGCCAGCAGTTACTCGCAGGGGTCCCCTGAAGCTTTCTTT.

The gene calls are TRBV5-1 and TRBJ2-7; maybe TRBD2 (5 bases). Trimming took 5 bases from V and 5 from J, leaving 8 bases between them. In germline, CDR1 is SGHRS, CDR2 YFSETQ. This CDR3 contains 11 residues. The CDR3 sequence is CASRAGNEQYF. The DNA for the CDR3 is TGCGCCAGCAGGGCGGGCAACGAGCAGTACTTC.

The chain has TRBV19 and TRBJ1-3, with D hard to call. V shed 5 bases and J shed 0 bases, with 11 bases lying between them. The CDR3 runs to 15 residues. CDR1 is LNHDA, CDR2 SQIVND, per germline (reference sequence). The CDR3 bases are TGTGCCAGTAGTGCCGCCGGGTTCTCTGGAAACACCATATATTTT. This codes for CASSAAGFSGNTIYF.

The CDR3 nucleotides are TGTGCCAGCAGCCCGCTGGGGCTCTACGAGCAGTACTTC. As protein: CASSPLGLYEQYF. This chain uses TRBV2 with TRBJ2-7, with a tentative D call TRBD1 (5 bases). V lost 6 bases and J 3 bases, leaving 12 bases between the germline ends. The CDR3 runs to 13 residues. Germline V lookup: CDR1 SNHLY, CDR2 FYNNEI. Supplemented by reference TRBV2 and TRBJ2-7, the full variable domain reads EPEVTQTPSHQVTQMGQEVILRCVPISNHLYFYWYRQILGQKVEFLVSFYNNEISEKSEIFDDQFSVERPDGSNFTLKIRSTKLEDSAMYFCASSPLGLYEQYFGPGTRLTVT.

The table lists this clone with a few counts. The CDR3 spells CASSLSGGQETQYF. CDR3 bases: TGTGCCAGCAGCCTTAGCGGGGGACAAGAGACCCAGTACTTC. The V call is TRBV6-6, the J call TRBJ2-5; 9 nucleotides line up with TRBD2. The CDR3 totals 14 residues. The ends lost 6 bases at V and 2 bases at J; junction bases unmatched: 4. The germline V gene encodes CDR1 MNHNY and CDR2 SVGAGI (reference sequence).